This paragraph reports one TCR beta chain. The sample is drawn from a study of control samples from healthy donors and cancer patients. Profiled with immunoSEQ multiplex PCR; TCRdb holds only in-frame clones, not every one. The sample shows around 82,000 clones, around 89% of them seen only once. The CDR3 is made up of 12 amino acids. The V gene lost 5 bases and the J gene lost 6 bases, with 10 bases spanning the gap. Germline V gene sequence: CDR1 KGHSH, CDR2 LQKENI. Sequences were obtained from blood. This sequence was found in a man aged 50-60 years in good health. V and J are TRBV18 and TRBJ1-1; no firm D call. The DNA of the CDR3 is TGTGCCAGCTCAGGGTTGGGATCTGAAGCTTTCTTT. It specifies CASSGLGSEAFF.